This T cell receptor beta chain was identified during a study of T cell repertoires in cytomegalovirus infection. Study-wide results and limits: CMV-specific TCR beta clonotypes restricted by HLA-C were the ones dominating the ex vivo response.

TCRdb itself ran the reads through MiXCR, one entry per CDR3 protein. The sample has more than 150,000 distinct CDR3 sequences; 15% to 20% are singletons. The V and J ends lost 5 bases and 5 bases, in that order; junction bases with no gene match: 8. CDR1 and CDR2 from the germline V gene are SGHTA and FQGTGA. This CDR3 has 14 amino acids. There are a few counts of this clonotype. The antigen is undetermined. The receptor comes from a human donor in good health (CMV status not recorded). Some clones in this sample may be carry-over from other donors' samples. The V gene is TRBV7-3, the J gene TRBJ2-7; 8 bases fit TRBD1. Sequenced material: CD8+ T cells from PBMCs. CDR3 nucleotide sequence: TGTGCCAGCAGCCCGACAGGGGCCGGTGACGAGCAGTACTTC. Its protein product is CASSPTGAGDEQYF.